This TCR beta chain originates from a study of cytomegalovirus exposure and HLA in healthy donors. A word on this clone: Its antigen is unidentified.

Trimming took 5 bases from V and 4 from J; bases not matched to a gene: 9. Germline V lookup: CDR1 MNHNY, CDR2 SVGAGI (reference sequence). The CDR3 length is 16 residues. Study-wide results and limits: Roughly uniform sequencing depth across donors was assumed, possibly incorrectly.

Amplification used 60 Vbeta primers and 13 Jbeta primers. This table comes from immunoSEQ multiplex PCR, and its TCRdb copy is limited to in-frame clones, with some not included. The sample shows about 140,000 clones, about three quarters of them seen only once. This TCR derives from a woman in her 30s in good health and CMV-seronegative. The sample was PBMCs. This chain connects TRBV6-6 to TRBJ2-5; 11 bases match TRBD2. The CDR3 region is CASSPQGLAVVETQYF. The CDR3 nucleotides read TGTGCCAGCAGTCCCCAGGGACTAGCGGTGGTAGAGACCCAGTACTTC.